This T cell receptor (beta chain) was sequenced during a study of blood T cells in healthy people across ages. Regarding the study as a whole: Roughly linear declines in TCR beta diversity per million T cells occurred with age.

The authors ran a second PCR of roughly 6 to 12 cycles using a sample-barcoded 5' primer and a J-beta primer mix. Every cDNA was tagged by a template-switch adaptor with 12 random nucleotides. TCRdb recomputed calls from the 5' RACE reads with MiXCR, one row per CDR3 protein. The profile shows 700,000 to 1,000,000 distinct CDR3 sequences, more than 40% of them singletons. This clonotype showed up just a few times. Its antigen is not known. Trimming stripped 2 bases from V and 5 bases from J, with 7 bases between. This CDR3 comprises 13 residues. The germline V gene encodes CDR1 LNHNV and CDR2 YYDKDF (reference sequence).

The receptor comes from a man aged 55 to 70 in good health. The chain recombines TRBV15 with TRBJ2-4, with no clear D. Sample: blood. The CDR3 loop reads CATSRPGENIQYF. In nucleotides, the CDR3 is TGTGCCACCAGCAGACCAGGAGAAAACATTCAGTACTTC.